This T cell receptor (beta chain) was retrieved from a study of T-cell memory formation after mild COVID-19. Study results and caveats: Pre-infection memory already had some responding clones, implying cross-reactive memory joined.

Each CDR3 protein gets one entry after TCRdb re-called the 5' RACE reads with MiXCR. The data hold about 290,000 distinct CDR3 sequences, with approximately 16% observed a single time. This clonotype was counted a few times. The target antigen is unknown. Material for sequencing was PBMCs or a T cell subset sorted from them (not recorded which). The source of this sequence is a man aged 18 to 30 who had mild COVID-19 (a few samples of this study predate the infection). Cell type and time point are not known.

CDR3 sequence (DNA): TGTGCCAGTACCCCGGGGCAGCCCCAGCATTTT. Its translation is CASTPGQPQHF. The V gene is TRBV19, the J gene TRBJ1-5; no clear D gene. Trimming took off 7 bases at V and 7 bases at J, with 8 bases between the two ends. In germline, CDR1 is LNHDA, CDR2 SQIVND (reference sequence). The CDR3 spans 11 residues.